The TCR beta chain under discussion was sequenced for a study of shared clonotypes between healthy human individuals. Overall study findings and caveats: Collection of samples was limited to blood; tissue repertoires likely differ. Sorted-subset samples were not fully sequenced, rarefaction indicated.

The CDR3 loop spans 14 amino acids. Trimming removed 6 bases at V and 2 bases at J, with 12 bases between. CDR1 is LNHDA, CDR2 SQIVND, per germline (reference sequence). Assay used: immunoSEQ multiplex PCR; TCRdb lists only in-frame clones, some missing. Among 2,500,000 or so clones listed, approximately 92% were seen once. Comment on this clone: The antigen is unknown.

The sample comprised naive CD4+ T cells sorted from blood. As for subset: CD45RA+ positively selected. The clonotype was recovered from a man younger than 35 in good health. The V gene is TRBV19, the J gene TRBJ2-3, with no clear D. CDR3 in amino acids: CASSTDSYTDTQYF. The DNA of the CDR3 is TGTGCCAGTAGCACGGATAGCTACACAGATACGCAGTATTTT.